A single sample is the source of the 29 T cell receptor beta chains below, sequenced in a study of T-cell reconstitution after alpha-beta-depleted transplantation in children. TCRbeta library preparation incorporated unique molecular identifiers. TCRdb reprocessed the PCR reads with MiXCR, giving one entry per CDR3 protein. The table lists a few hundred thousand distinct CDR3 sequences, 9.9% of them singletons. The material sequenced was PBMCs from the stem cell graft donor, taken from the stem cell graft. The source of these receptors is a human donor who donated a stem cell graft to a child with SCID.

This clonotype came up a few times. The chain carries TRBV6-5 and TRBJ1-4; D gene ambiguous. Germline V lookup: CDR1 MNHEY, CDR2 SVGAGI. Trimming removed 2 bases from V and 0 bases from J, with 7 bases in between. The CDR3 totals 15 residues. CDR3 sequence: CASSYRRATNEKLFF. Here the CDR3 DNA reads TGTGCCAGCAGTTACCGTCGGGCAACTAATGAAAAACTGTTTTTT.

The chain is built from TRBV27 and TRBJ1-4; 7 bases map to TRBD1. J was trimmed by 1 base and V by 5 bases; bases with no gene match: 4. Looked up from germline, CDR1 is MNHEY and CDR2 is SMNVEV (reference sequence). CDR3 length: 15 amino acids. The CDR3, as DNA: TGTGCCAGCAGTGCACAGGGGCTAACTAATGAAAAACTGTTTTTT. Translation gives CASSAQGLTNEKLFF.

This clonotype was seen a few times. This rearrangement joins TRBV20-1 to TRBJ2-1; 7 bases agree with TRBD1. CDR3 length: 18 residues. The trim removed 3 bases at V and 2 bases at J, leaving 16 bases unmatched. Germline V gives CDR1 DFQATT, CDR2 SNEGSKA (reference sequence). The CDR3 DNA reads TGCAGTGCTAGCAATAGAAACCCGGGACAGAGACCCTACAATGAGCAGTTCTTC. Translating it yields CSASNRNPGQRPYNEQFF.

This clonotype was counted between two and nine times. The rearrangement uses TRBV11-3 and TRBJ2-5; tentatively, D is TRBD1 (6 bases). The CDR3 totals 16 residues. CDR1 is SGHNT and CDR2 is YENEEA in the germline V gene. V lost 5 bases, J lost 4 bases, and 20 bases lay in between. CDR3 nucleotide sequence: TGTGCCAGCAGCGCCCGAGGGGCAGGGGTTGGAGAGACCCAGTACTTC. Its protein product is CASSARGAGVGETQYF.

The chain employs TRBV5-1 and TRBJ2-1, with D uncertain. The CDR3 extends over 12 amino acids. V was trimmed by 4 bases and J by 4 bases, leaving 6 bases between them. Germline-derived CDR1 and CDR2 are SGHRS and YFSETQ. This CDR3 is CASSEQYNEQFF. The CDR3, as DNA: TGCGCCAGCAGCGAGCAGTACAATGAGCAGTTCTTC.

The V and J genes are TRBV4-1 and TRBJ2-1; tentatively, D is TRBD1 (6 bases). The germline V gene encodes CDR1 MGHRA and CDR2 YSYEKL. The CDR3 runs to 17 residues. Deletions cut 1 base from V and 1 base from J, with 14 bases between. The chain's CDR3 is CASSQVTTGISYNEQFF. CDR3 nucleotide sequence: TGCGCCAGCAGCCAAGTCACCACAGGGATTTCCTACAATGAGCAGTTCTTC.

Only a few counts were recorded for this clonotype. The CDR3 is CASSESQNSYEQYF. DNA of the CDR3: TGTGCCAGCAGTGAATCTCAGAACTCCTACGAGCAGTACTTC. The chain links TRBV25-1 to TRBJ2-7; D is unclear. This CDR3 contains 14 residues. The germline V gene has CDR1 MGHDK and CDR2 SYGVNS. Trimming stripped 1 base from V and 0 bases from J, with 7 bases between.

This clonotype was recorded many times. The chain couples TRBV12-3 or TRBV12-4 to TRBJ2-2; D is possibly TRBD1 (6 bases). The V and J ends lost 5 bases and 9 bases respectively, with 19 bases between them. CDR3 length: 15 residues. CDR3 in amino acids: CASSPPGQQGRELFF. For the CDR3, the DNA is TGTGCCAGCAGTCCCCCCGGACAACAGGGCCGGGAGCTGTTTTTT.

In its sample, this clonotype was seen a few times. The V and J genes are TRBV5-1 and TRBJ2-1, with D perhaps TRBD1 or TRBD2 (5 bases each). The germline CDR1 and CDR2 sequences are SGHRS and YFSETQ. V was clipped by 7 bases and J by 12 bases, with 14 bases between them. The CDR3 has 11 amino acids. For the CDR3, the DNA is TGCGCCAGCGCGGAGGCAGGGTGGCAGTTCTTC. Amino acid sequence: CASAEAGWQFF.

The V and J genes are TRBV20-1 and TRBJ1-1, with D maybe TRBD1 (5 bases). V dropped 3 bases and J dropped 0 bases, with 8 bases sitting between them. Germline V gene sequence: CDR1 DFQATT, CDR2 SNEGSKA (reference sequence). The CDR3 is 13 amino acids. CDR3: CSASDSMNTEAFF. CDR3 sequence (DNA): TGCAGTGCTAGTGACAGCATGAACACTGAAGCTTTCTTT.

This clonotype was detected many times. V is TRBV12-3 or TRBV12-4 and J is TRBJ2-7; D gene uncertain. The CDR3 totals 11 residues. The germline V and J ends were trimmed by 2 bases and 5 bases, with 4 bases remaining between them. CDR3 amino acids: CASSLFHEQYF. The CDR3 DNA reads as TGTGCCAGCAGTTTATTCCACGAGCAGTACTTC.

In its sample, this clonotype was seen a few times. With a much larger clone just one base away, this may be a read error. The rearrangement links TRBV2 to TRBJ2-5; D not resolved. Looked up from germline, CDR1 is SNHLY and CDR2 is FYNNEI. This CDR3 is 10 amino acids long. Between the trimmed V and J ends, which lost 6 bases and 2 bases, there was a span of 1 base. The CDR3 sequence: CASRQETQYF. CDR3 nucleotides: TGTGCCAGCAGACAAGAGACCCAGTACTTC.

This clonotype occurred a few times. J is TRBJ2-7 and V is TRBV4-1; tentatively, D is TRBD2 (5 bases). V was clipped by 0 bases and J by 2 bases, with 17 bases between them. The CDR3 is 17 amino acids. The germline V gene encodes CDR1 MGHRA and CDR2 YSYEKL. CDR3 loop: CASSQDSISGSTYEQYF. The CDR3, as DNA: TGCGCCAGCAGCCAAGATAGCATATCGGGGAGTACCTACGAGCAGTACTTC.

This clonotype was observed many times. V and J are TRBV2 and TRBJ2-6; D is possibly TRBD2 (6 bases). Trimming cost V 3 bases and J 2 bases, with 8 bases left between them. CDR3 size: 15 residues. Germline V gene lookup returns CDR1 SNHLY and CDR2 FYNNEI. CDR3 sequence reads: CASSETGAGANVLTF. CDR3 bases: TGTGCCAGCAGTGAGACGGGGGCTGGGGCCAACGTCCTGACTTTC.

This clonotype was seen a handful of times. V usage is TRBV5-6 and J usage is TRBJ1-5; no clear D gene. Trimming removed 3 bases from V and 5 bases from J, with 12 bases in between. The CDR3 is 14 amino acids. CDR1 is SGHDT, CDR2 YYEEEE, per germline. The CDR3, as DNA: TGTGCCAGCAGCTCCCGGCTCGTACATCAGCCCCAGCATTTT. Amino acids: CASSSRLVHQPQHF.

V gene TRBV3-1 combines with J gene TRBJ2-7, with 8 nucleotides matching TRBD1. CDR1 is LGHDT and CDR2 is YNNKEL in the germline V gene (reference sequence). The CDR3 is 15 amino acids. Germline trimming cut 4 bases from V and 5 bases from J; bases unmatched to any gene: 10. The CDR3 coding sequence is TGTGCCAGCAGCCGTACCGGGACAGGTCGGGACGAGCAGTACTTC. Amino acids: CASSRTGTGRDEQYF.

This rearrangement joins TRBV6-5 to TRBJ2-1; D not resolved. The CDR3 runs 14 residues. Per germline, CDR1 MNHEY and CDR2 SVGAGI. Trimming removed 6 bases at V and 0 bases at J, with 9 bases between. The CDR3 DNA is TGTGCCAGCAGGACCGACCGCTCCTACAATGAGCAGTTCTTC. Protein: CASRTDRSYNEQFF.

The V gene is TRBV5-1, the J gene TRBJ2-1, with TRBD1 identical over 10 bases. This CDR3 has 13 residues. Germline CDR1 and CDR2: SGHRS and YFSETQ. J gave up 16 bases and V 2 bases, and 9 bases lay outside the gene matches. The CDR3 bases are TGCGCCAGCAGCTTCTCGGGGGACAGGGGACGATTCTTC. Its translation: CASSFSGDRGRFF. The full variable domain, with the rest looked up from reference TRBV5-1 and TRBJ2-1, is KAGVTQTPRYLIKTRGQQVTLSCSPISGHRSVSWYQQTPGQGLQFLFEYFSETQRNKGNFPGRFSGRQFSNSRSEMNVSTLELGDSALYLCASSFSGDRGRFFGPGTRLTVL.

Only a few counts were recorded for this clonotype. V is TRBV5-1 and J is TRBJ2-5; D is perhaps TRBD1 (5 bases). Trimming shortened V by 0 bases and J by 9 bases, and 18 bases separated the two germline ends. The CDR3 spans 15 residues. Germline V gene data show CDR1 as SGHRS and CDR2 as YFSETQ. CDR3 nucleotide sequence: TGCGCCAGCAGCTTGGAAGGCGTCAGGGAATGGGCCCAGTACTTC. Translation gives CASSLEGVREWAQYF.

This clonotype was recorded at least ten times. The V call is TRBV12-3 or TRBV12-4, the J call TRBJ2-2; TRBD2 is a possible D gene (5 bases). CDR3 size: 18 residues. V lost 2 bases to trimming and J lost 4 bases, with 20 bases between them. The CDR3 nucleotides are TGTGCCAGCAGTTTATATCGGGATTTTGTAAGGGTCACCGGGGAGCTGTTTTTT. Translation: CASSLYRDFVRVTGELFF.

This clonotype showed up many times. The chain has TRBV9 and TRBJ2-1; no definite D call. With 0 bases removed from V and 9 bases from J, the gap between germline ends came to 13 bases. Germline assignment: CDR1 SGDLS and CDR2 YYNGEE. This CDR3 contains 14 residues. The CDR3 DNA follows: TGTGCCAGCAGCGTAGCCCTGGCTATCGGTGAGCAGTTCTTC. Translation: CASSVALAIGEQFF. The full variable domain, completed using reference TRBV9 and TRBJ2-1, is DSGVTQTPKHLITATGQRVTLRCSPRSGDLSVYWYQQSLDQGLQFLIQYYNGEERAKGNILERFSAQQFPDLHSELNLSSLELGDSALYFCASSVALAIGEQFFGPGTRLTVL.

V usage is TRBV20-1 and J usage is TRBJ2-7; either TRBD1 or TRBD2 may fit D (5 bases each). V was trimmed by 1 base and J by 1 base, leaving 14 bases between them. This CDR3 comprises 15 residues. The germline gives CDR1 DFQATT, CDR2 SNEGSKA (reference sequence). The CDR3 loop reads CSARGVGAISYEQYF. The CDR3 DNA sequence: TGCAGTGCTAGAGGGGTCGGGGCTATTTCCTACGAGCAGTACTTC.

This clonotype showed up many times. The rearrangement links TRBV20-1 to TRBJ1-2; 9 bases map to TRBD1. CDR3 length: 13 residues. The trim removed 6 bases at V and 8 bases at J, leaving 10 bases unmatched. Per germline, CDR1 DFQATT and CDR2 SNEGSKA (reference sequence). CDR3 sequence (DNA): TGCAGTGCGCCGCCGGGACAGGGCTGGGGCTACACCTTC. It specifies CSAPPGQGWGYTF.

This clonotype turned up a few times. The chain is built from TRBV24-1 and TRBJ2-3; 11 nucleotides agree with TRBD2. V was clipped by 4 bases and J by 2 bases; unmatched bases: 7. The germline gives CDR1 KGHDR, CDR2 SFDVKD. CDR3 length: 17 residues. In nucleotides, the CDR3 is TGTGCCACCAGTGACTCTCGACTAGCGGGGTTCACAGATACGCAGTATTTT. Its protein product is CATSDSRLAGFTDTQYF.

This clonotype was recorded at least ten times. Here the CDR3 DNA reads TGTGCCACCAGTGCTGGACCCCCGCCTTCACCCCTCCACTTT. Protein product: CATSAGPPPSPLHF. The J gene is TRBJ1-6, the V gene TRBV24-1, with unresolved D. V was cut by 5 bases and J by 9 bases, with 13 bases left in between. Per germline, CDR1 KGHDR and CDR2 SFDVKD. The CDR3 has 14 amino acids.

This clonotype was counted between two and nine times. The J gene is TRBJ1-4, the V gene TRBV7-2; a weak D match, TRBD1 (5 bases). This CDR3 has 14 amino acids. Germline V lookup: CDR1 SGHTA, CDR2 FQGNSA. Trimming removed 3 bases at V and 3 bases at J, with 8 bases between. CDR3 nucleotides: TGTGCCAGCAGCTTCTGGGGGGCTAATGAAAAACTGTTTTTT. This codes for CASSFWGANEKLFF.

This clonotype was picked up a small number of times. The chain uses TRBV7-9 and TRBJ2-3; D may be TRBD2 (7 bases). Germline values: CDR1 SEHNR, CDR2 FQNEAQ (reference sequence). V lost 4 bases and J lost 2, with 16 bases in between. This CDR3 is 16 amino acids long. The CDR3 coding sequence is TGTGCCAGCAGCTACGTAGGGGGGGGCGACACAGATACGCAGTATTTT. As protein: CASSYVGGGDTDTQYF.

The chain couples TRBV20-1 to TRBJ2-2; 12 bases agree with TRBD1. After removal of 3 bases from V and 6 bases from J, the junction contained 8 bases not matched to a gene. This CDR3 spans 16 amino acids. The germline V gene has CDR1 DFQATT and CDR2 SNEGSKA (reference sequence). The CDR3, as DNA: TGCAGTGCTAGTCTGGCGGGACAGGGGGCCCCCGGGGAGCTGTTTTTT. Translation: CSASLAGQGAPGELFF.

This chain joins TRBV12-3 or TRBV12-4 and TRBJ2-1; the match to TRBD2 covers 9 bases. The CDR3 has 15 amino acids. V lost 5 bases, J lost 7 bases, and 9 bases stayed unmatched. The CDR3 nucleotides are TGTGCCAGCAGTCCCATGGGGCGGGGGGGTAATGAGCAGTTCTTC. Its protein is CASSPMGRGGNEQFF.